The 15 T cell receptor beta chains reported below all come from one sample, sequenced in a study of cytomegalovirus exposure and HLA in healthy donors. Sequencing was performed with immunoSEQ multiplex PCR; in TCRdb, only in-frame clones are kept and a portion is missing. The table lists 70,000 to 75,000 clones, over 90% of them singletons. The sample taken for sequencing was PBMCs. These receptors were collected from a woman younger than 35 in good health and CMV-seronegative.

The sample holds a few counts of this clone. The rearrangement joins TRBV4-2 to TRBJ2-3, with 15 bases that match TRBD2. Germline V gene data show CDR1 as LGHNA and CDR2 as YNFKEQ. The CDR3 has 16 residues. V lost 0 bases and J lost 7; bases outside the gene matches: 2. The CDR3 DNA follows: TGTGCCAGCAGCCAAGACGGGACTAGCGGGGGGTATACGCAGTATTTT. It codes for CASSQDGTSGGYTQYF.

This chain links TRBV28 with TRBJ2-6; D perhaps matches TRBD1 (6 bases). Germline CDR1 reads MDHEN; CDR2 reads SYDVKM. Trimming removed 6 bases from V and 2 bases from J, with 11 bases in between. There are 15 residues in the CDR3. The CDR3 nucleotides read TGTGCCAGCAGCCCCACAGGGACTGGGGCCAACGTCCTGACTTTC. It yields the protein CASSPTGTGANVLTF.

The V gene is TRBV19, the J gene TRBJ1-2, with 7 bases that match TRBD1. Germline values: CDR1 LNHDA, CDR2 SQIVND (reference sequence). This CDR3 spans 14 amino acids. The ends lost 7 bases at V and 7 bases at J; junction bases unmatched: 12. CDR3 DNA: TGTGCCAGTAACCCGACAGGGAGGTCGGTTGGCTACACCTTC. It yields the protein CASNPTGRSVGYTF.

V is TRBV18 and J is TRBJ2-2; no definite D call. The CDR3 consists of 15 residues. The germline V gene has CDR1 KGHSH and CDR2 LQKENI. The V gene lost 5 bases and the J gene lost 6 bases, with 16 bases spanning the gap. CDR3 DNA: TGTGCCAGCTCAAGGCTAGAAGCCCGGGCCGGGGAGCTGTTTTTT. It translates to CASSRLEARAGELFF.

The chain uses TRBV2 and TRBJ2-1; 13 nucleotides match TRBD2. This CDR3 has 16 residues. Germline V gene data show CDR1 as SNHLY and CDR2 as FYNNEI. The trim removed 8 bases at V and 0 bases at J, leaving 4 bases unmatched. The CDR3: CASRTSGGGSYNEQFF. The CDR3 bases are TGTGCCAGCCGGACTAGCGGGGGTGGCTCCTACAATGAGCAGTTCTTC.

The chain is built from TRBV10-3 and TRBJ1-2; perhaps TRBD1 as D (5 bases). Germline assignment: CDR1 ENHRY and CDR2 SYGVKD. V lost 4 bases to trimming and J lost 7 bases, with 13 bases between them. The CDR3 sequence is 13 residues long. The DNA for the CDR3 is TGTGCCATCAGTGCGGCAGGGTTGTTTGGCTACACCTTC. Translating it yields CAISAAGLFGYTF.

CDR3: CASSVPAGGDNTDTQYF. CDR3 DNA: TGTGCCAGCAGCGTCCCGGCGGGAGGGGATAACACAGATACGCAGTATTTT. This chain links TRBV9 with TRBJ2-3; TRBD2 agrees at 9 bases. This CDR3 region has 17 residues. Germline loops: CDR1 SGDLS, CDR2 YYNGEE. With 2 bases clipped from V and 2 bases from J, the junction kept 9 bases outside the gene matches.

The V call is TRBV6-5, the J call TRBJ1-5; the D is unclear. Trimming stripped 5 bases from V and 0 bases from J, with 11 bases between. The CDR3 loop spans 15 amino acids. Germline CDR1 MNHEY, CDR2 SVGAGI. CDR3 sequence: CASSADSFSNQPQHF. In DNA form, the CDR3 reads TGTGCCAGCAGTGCTGACTCCTTTAGCAATCAGCCCCAGCATTTT.

The chain employs TRBV6-7 and TRBJ1-1, with a tentative D call TRBD1 (5 bases). TRBV6-7 is an ORF; its function is uncertain. CDR3 length: 20 amino acids. V lost 8 bases and J lost 0, with 31 bases in between. CDR3 loop: CASRPSWGGDLGSMNTEAFF. DNA for the CDR3: TGTGCCAGCCGTCCCTCTTGGGGGGGGGACTTAGGGTCCATGAACACTGAAGCTTTCTTT.

V gene TRBV28 combines with J gene TRBJ2-2; D is possibly TRBD1 (5 bases). The CDR3 covers 16 residues. The germline gives CDR1 MDHEN, CDR2 SYDVKM. With 2 bases removed from V and 4 bases from J, the gap between germline ends came to 14 bases. The CDR3 DNA reads TGTGCCAGCAGTTTAAGCAGGACACCCTTCACCGGGGAGCTGTTTTTT. This encodes CASSLSRTPFTGELFF. The full variable domain, rest sourced from reference TRBV28 and TRBJ2-2, is DVKVTQSSRYLVKRTGEKVFLECVQDMDHENMFWYRQDPGLGLRLIYFSYDVKMKEKGDIPEGYSVSREKKERFSLILESASTNQTSMYLCASSLSRTPFTGELFFGEGSRLTVL.

The V and J genes are TRBV18 and TRBJ1-2; unclear D gene. Germline V gene sequence: CDR1 KGHSH, CDR2 LQKENI. V gave up 1 base and J gave up 3 bases, with 9 bases separating them. The CDR3 loop spans 14 amino acids. The DNA of the CDR3 is TGTGCCAGCTCACCACAGGAGAAGTACTATGGCTACACCTTC. As protein: CASSPQEKYYGYTF.

The rearrangement joins TRBV6-4 to TRBJ2-6; TRBD2 is a possible D gene (5 bases). CDR1 MRHNA and CDR2 SNTAGT come from the germline V gene. Trimming took 0 bases from V and 0 from J, leaving 12 bases between them. The CDR3 extends over 18 amino acids. CDR3 DNA: TGTGCCAGCAGTGACTCTAGCGTTTCGTCCTCTGGGGCCAACGTCCTGACTTTC. Protein sequence: CASSDSSVSSSGANVLTF.

This clone was recorded only once. The chain uses TRBV5-6 and TRBJ2-1; 10 positions match TRBD2. V trimming: 3 bases; J trimming: 2 bases; junction bases outside the gene matches: 5. This CDR3 has 16 residues. The germline CDR1 and CDR2 sequences are SGHDT and YYEEEE. The chain's CDR3 is CASSWGSGGAYNEQFF. Written as DNA, the CDR3 is TGTGCCAGCAGCTGGGGAAGCGGGGGGGCCTACAATGAGCAGTTCTTC.

The rearrangement uses TRBV5-6 and TRBJ1-2; 9 bases match TRBD1. CDR1 and CDR2 (germline): SGHDT, YYEEEE. Germline trimming cut 4 bases from V and 7 bases from J; bases unmatched to any gene: 11. The CDR3 extends over 15 amino acids. CDR3 nucleotides: TGTGCCAGCAGCCCAAACGACAGGGGGAGAGGTGGCTACACCTTC. It codes for CASSPNDRGRGGYTF.

V is TRBV9 and J is TRBJ2-5, with TRBD2 as a possible D gene (7 bases). The CDR3 contains 12 residues. Germline values: CDR1 SGDLS, CDR2 YYNGEE. The ends were cut back, 7 bases at V and 5 bases at J, with 12 bases in the middle. The DNA of the CDR3 is TGTGCCAGCGGGGGGGCAGGGGAGACCCAGTACTTC. Translation gives CASGGAGETQYF.